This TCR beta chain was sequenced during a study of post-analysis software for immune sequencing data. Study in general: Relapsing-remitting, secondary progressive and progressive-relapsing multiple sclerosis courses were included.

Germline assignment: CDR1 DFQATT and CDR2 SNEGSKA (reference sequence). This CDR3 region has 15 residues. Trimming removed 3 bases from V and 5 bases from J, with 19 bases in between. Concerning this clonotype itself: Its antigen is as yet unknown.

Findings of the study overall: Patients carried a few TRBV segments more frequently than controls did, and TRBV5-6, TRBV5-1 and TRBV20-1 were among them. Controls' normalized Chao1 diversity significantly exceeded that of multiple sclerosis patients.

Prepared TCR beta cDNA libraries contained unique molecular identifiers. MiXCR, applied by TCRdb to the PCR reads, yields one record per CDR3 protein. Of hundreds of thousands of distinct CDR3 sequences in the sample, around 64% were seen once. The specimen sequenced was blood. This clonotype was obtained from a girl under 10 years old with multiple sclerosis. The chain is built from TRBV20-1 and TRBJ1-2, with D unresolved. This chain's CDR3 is CSASTGLQWAYGYTF. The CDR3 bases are TGCAGTGCTAGTACGGGCCTTCAGTGGGCTTATGGCTACACCTTC.